Listed here are 13 T cell receptor beta chains from one sample, sequenced in a study of stem cell transplantation in POMP-related autoinflammatory disease. Study-wide findings and caveats: Fewer unique TRB V-J gene pairings were identified in patients with PRAID. Across all analyzed T-cell subsets, patients with PRAID tended toward reduced diversity and increased clonality.

These TCRs' antigens remain unknown. The assay was immunoSEQ multiplex PCR, and TCRdb's table has in-frame clones only and misses some. The sample contains some 8,300 clones, about 89% of which appear only once. The starting material was CD8+ T cells from PBMCs, obtained before stem cell transplantation. These receptors were taken from a human donor with POMP-related autoinflammation and immune dysregulation (PRAID).

The V gene is TRBV7-3, the J gene TRBJ2-7; TRBD1 matches at 7 bases. V was clipped by 3 bases and J by 5 bases; unmatched bases: 7. This CDR3 is built from 14 residues. The germline gives CDR1 SGHTA, CDR2 FQGTGA. The CDR3 bases are TGTGCCAGCAGCTTGACAGGGAGTCCCAACGAGCAGTACTTC. This encodes CASSLTGSPNEQYF. The full variable domain, in which reference TRBV7-3 and TRBJ2-7 provide the parts outside the CDR3, is GAGVSQTPSNKVTEKGKYVELRCDPISGHTALYWYRQSLGQGPEFLIYFQGTGAADDSGLPNDRFFAVRPEGSVSTLKIQRTERGDSAVYLCASSLTGSPNEQYFGPGTRLTVT.

The CDR3 protein is CASSLTSGGYSYNEQFF. CDR3 nucleotides: TGTGCCAGCAGTCTGACTAGCGGGGGTTACTCCTACAATGAGCAGTTCTTC. The gene calls are TRBV5-4 and TRBJ2-1; TRBD2 aligns across 12 bases. The V segment lost 5 bases and the J segment 0 bases; nucleotides outside the gene matches: 6. Germline V gene lookup returns CDR1 SGHNT and CDR2 YYREEE (reference sequence). This CDR3 is built from 17 residues.

The rearrangement links TRBV9 to TRBJ2-6; D not resolved. CDR1 is SGDLS and CDR2 is YYNGEE in the germline V gene. CDR3 length: 13 amino acids. Trimming took off 3 bases at V and 4 bases at J, with 5 bases between the two ends. The CDR3 protein is CASSASGANVLTF. CDR3 nucleotide sequence: TGTGCCAGCAGCGCATCCGGGGCCAACGTCCTGACTTTC.

The chain employs TRBV5-1 and TRBJ1-1; D might be TRBD1 (5 bases). This CDR3 region has 12 residues. CDR1 is SGHRS and CDR2 is YFSETQ in the germline V gene. Trimming left V 4 bases short and J 1 base short, with 5 bases between. CDR3 bases: TGCGCCAGCAGCGGGACGAACACTGAAGCTTTCTTT. Encoded protein: CASSGTNTEAFF.

This clone has a single count. The gene calls are TRBV27 and TRBJ2-1, with TRBD1 as a possible D gene (5 bases). CDR1 and CDR2 from the germline V gene are MNHEY and SMNVEV (reference sequence). V lost 8 bases to trimming and J lost 1 base, with 21 bases between them. The CDR3 runs 17 residues. The CDR3 loop reads CASGPRRGAGSYNEQFF. The CDR3 DNA is TGTGCCAGCGGCCCTCGAAGAGGAGCAGGGTCCTACAATGAGCAGTTCTTC.

The V call is TRBV5-6, the J call TRBJ2-1, with TRBD2 matching over 9 bases. This CDR3 is 15 amino acids long. V dropped 4 bases and J dropped 4; count of bases not matched to a gene: 6. Germline V gene lookup returns CDR1 SGHDT and CDR2 YYEEEE. The CDR3 coding sequence is TGTGCCAGCAGCCTGGGACTAGCAGAATACAATGAGCAGTTCTTC. Its translation is CASSLGLAEYNEQFF.

The V and J genes are TRBV11-2 and TRBJ2-3; tentatively, D is TRBD1 or TRBD2 (5 bases each). The CDR3 has 12 amino acids. Germline CDR1 SGHAT, CDR2 FQNNGV. V was cut by 1 base and J by 6 bases, with 5 bases left in between. The CDR3: CASSLGGDTQYF. Written as DNA, the CDR3 is TGTGCCAGCAGCTTAGGGGGGGATACGCAGTATTTT.

This clone was seen once. The chain recombines TRBV7-9 with TRBJ2-1, with 7 bases aligning to TRBD1. In germline, CDR1 is SEHNR, CDR2 FQNEAQ (reference sequence). CDR3 length: 15 amino acids. The V segment lost 2 bases and the J segment 8 bases; nucleotides outside the gene matches: 9. CDR3 coding DNA: TGTGCCAGCAGCTTAAACAGGGGTCCTGTTGATGAGCAGTTCTTC. Encoded protein: CASSLNRGPVDEQFF.

The rearrangement joins TRBV7-8 to TRBJ2-7, with 8 bases lining up with TRBD1. V shed 6 bases, J shed 2 bases, and the junction held 6 bases outside the gene matches. The CDR3 runs to 14 residues. Germline V gene lookup returns CDR1 SGHVS and CDR2 FQNEAQ. The CDR3 region has the DNA TGTGCCAGCAGTTCGCCGGGACAGGCCTACGAGCAGTACTTC. Translation gives CASSSPGQAYEQYF.

The chain carries TRBV7-9 and TRBJ2-1; 7 positions match TRBD2. Looked up from germline, CDR1 is SEHNR and CDR2 is FQNEAQ (reference sequence). V lost 5 bases, J lost 2 bases, and 6 bases stayed unmatched. The CDR3 consists of 15 residues. As DNA, the CDR3 is TGTGCCAGCAGCCACCCCGGGACTACCTACAATGAGCAGTTCTTC. It is translated as CASSHPGTTYNEQFF.

V and J are TRBV28 and TRBJ2-5; D tentatively reads TRBD1 or TRBD2 (5 bases each). Germline lookup yields CDR1 MDHEN and CDR2 SYDVKM. V was pared by 1 base and J by 1 base, with 10 bases between. The CDR3 spans 15 residues. The DNA for the CDR3 is TGTGCCAGCAGTTTATCGGGGCCTTCCCAAGAGACCCAGTACTTC. Translated, it gives CASSLSGPSQETQYF.

The chain links TRBV7-3 to TRBJ1-6; D is undetermined. This CDR3 has 13 amino acids. V lost 4 bases, J lost 10 bases, and 11 bases lay in between. The germline gives CDR1 SGHTA, CDR2 FQGTGA. CDR3: CASSSYIGSPLHF. DNA for the CDR3: TGTGCCAGCAGCTCCTATATTGGCTCACCCCTCCACTTT.

In its sample, this clone was seen once. This chain links TRBV7-9 with TRBJ2-2; weak D call: TRBD2 (6 bases). The length of the CDR3 is 18 residues. CDR1 and CDR2 from the germline V gene are SEHNR and FQNEAQ (reference sequence). Trimming pared 7 bases from V and 5 bases from J, leaving 26 bases between. CDR3 loop: CASIYMFSSEFRTGELFF. The CDR3 nucleotides are TGTGCCAGCATTTATATGTTTTCTAGCGAATTTAGGACCGGGGAGCTGTTTTTT.